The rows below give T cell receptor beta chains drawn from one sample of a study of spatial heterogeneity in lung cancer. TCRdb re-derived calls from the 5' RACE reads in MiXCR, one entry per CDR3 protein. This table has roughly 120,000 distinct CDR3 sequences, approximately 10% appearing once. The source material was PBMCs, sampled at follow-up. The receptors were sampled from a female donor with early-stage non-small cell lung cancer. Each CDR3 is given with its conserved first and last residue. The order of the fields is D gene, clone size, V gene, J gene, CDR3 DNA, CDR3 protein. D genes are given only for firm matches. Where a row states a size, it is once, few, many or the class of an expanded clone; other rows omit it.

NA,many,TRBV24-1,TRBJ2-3,TGTGCCACCAGTGATTGGAAGTCAGATACGCAGTATTTT,CATSDWKSDTQYF
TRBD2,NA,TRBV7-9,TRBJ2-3,TGTGCCAGCAGCTTGCGGGAGGATTTAACAGATACGCAGTATTTT,CASSLREDLTDTQYF
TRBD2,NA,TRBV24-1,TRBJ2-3,TGTGCCACCAGTGATTTTGGAGGGCTAGCGGGGAGCACAGATACGCAGTATTTT,CATSDFGGLAGSTDTQYF
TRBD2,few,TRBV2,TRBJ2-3,TGTGCCAGCAGTCCGGGACTACCGGATACGCAGTATTTT,CASSPGLPDTQYF
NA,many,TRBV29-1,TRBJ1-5,TGCAGCGTTGGATCGGGGAGTCAGCCCCAGCATTTT,CSVGSGSQPQHF
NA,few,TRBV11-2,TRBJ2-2,TGTGCCAGCAGCTCGCCAGGTTTGAACACCGGGGAGCTGTTTTTT,CASSSPGLNTGELFF
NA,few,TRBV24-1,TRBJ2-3,TGTGCCACCAGTGACCCATTAGATACGCAGTATTTT,CATSDPLDTQYF
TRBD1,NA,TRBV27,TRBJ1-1,TGTGCCAGCAGTTTAAGGGCAGGGGGGAACACTGAAGCTTTCTTT,CASSLRAGGNTEAFF
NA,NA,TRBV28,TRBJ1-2,TGTGCCAGCAGTTTAGTTCTGGGGGCGCAAAGAGGCTACACCTTC,CASSLVLGAQRGYTF
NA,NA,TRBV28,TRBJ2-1,TGTGCCAGCAGTTTATCAGCCAATGAGCAGTTCTTC,CASSLSANEQFF
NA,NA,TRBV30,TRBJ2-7,TGTGCCTGGAGTCTTGGGGGGACAACCTCCTACGAGCAGTACTTC,CAWSLGGTTSYEQYF
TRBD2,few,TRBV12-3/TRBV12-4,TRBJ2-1,TGTGCCAGCAGCCTACTAGCGGAGAACAATGAGCAGTTCTTC,CASSLLAENNEQFF
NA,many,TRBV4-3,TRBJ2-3,TGCGCCAGCAGCTCATCGGGAGCCGGCACAGATACGCAGTATTTT,CASSSSGAGTDTQYF
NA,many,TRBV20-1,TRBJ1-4,TGCAGTGCGAAGGGCAGCTTTTTTAATGAAAAACTGTTTTTT,CSAKGSFFNEKLFF
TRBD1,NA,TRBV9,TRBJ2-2,TGTGCCAGCAGCCCAACAGGGGGCCATGACACCGGGGAGCTGTTTTTT,CASSPTGGHDTGELFF
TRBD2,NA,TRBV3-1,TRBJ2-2,TGTGCCAGCAGCCAACTAGCGGGGGGGAACACCGGGGAGCTGTTTTTT,CASSQLAGGNTGELFF
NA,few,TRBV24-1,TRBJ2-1,TGTGCCACCAGTGGCCAGGGCAACTCCAATGAGCAGTTCTTC,CATSGQGNSNEQFF
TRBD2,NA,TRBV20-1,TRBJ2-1,TGCAGTGCTCATAGGGGAGGACTAGCGGTTAATGAGCAGTTCTTC,CSAHRGGLAVNEQFF
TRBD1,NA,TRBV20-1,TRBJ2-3,TGCAGTGCTAGAACCGGGACAGGGGGCGCGTGGGCAGATACGCAGTATTTT,CSARTGTGGAWADTQYF
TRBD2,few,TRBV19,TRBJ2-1,TGTGCCAGTAGTATCTGGTTGGGACTAGCGGGAGGAGCCTACAATGAGCAGTTCTTC,CASSIWLGLAGGAYNEQFF